This T cell receptor (beta chain) was found in a study of T cell responses to AZD1222 COVID-19 vaccine. Comments on this clone: Its specificity is not known.

Study-wide results and caveats: Clonal diversity was possibly underestimated, and the donors were mostly white British, with more females.

The CDR3 loop spans 12 amino acids. Only in-frame clones appear in the TCRdb table, and some are missing; sequencing was by immunoSEQ multiplex PCR. This sample has 110,000 or so clones, with 80% to 90% found just once. V is TRBV21-1 and J is TRBJ2-1; the D segment call TRBD2 is taken from the table without a DNA check. TRBV21-1 is an annotated pseudogene. The input for sequencing was peripheral blood, taken on day 0 of AZD1222 vaccination. This TCR was recovered from an adult in good health. CDR3 nucleotide sequence: TGTGCCAGCCTCTCCGGTCACAATGAGCAGTTCTTC. Translated: CASLSGHNEQFF.